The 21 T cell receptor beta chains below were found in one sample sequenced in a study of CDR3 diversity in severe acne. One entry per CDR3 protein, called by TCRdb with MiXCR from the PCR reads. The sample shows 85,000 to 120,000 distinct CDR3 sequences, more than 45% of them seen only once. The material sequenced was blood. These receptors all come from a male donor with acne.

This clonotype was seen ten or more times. CDR3 DNA sequence: TGTGCCAGCAGCTCGTATCGGATCTCCTACGAGCAGTACTTC. Translation: CASSSYRISYEQYF. The chain uses TRBV11-2 and TRBJ2-7, with D uncertain. The V end lost 4 bases, the J end lost 0 bases, and 10 bases lay between the germline ends. CDR3 length equals 14 residues. From germline, CDR1 is SGHAT and CDR2 FQNNGV. The full variable domain, its missing parts supplied by reference TRBV11-2 and TRBJ2-7, is EAGVAQSPRYKIIEKRQSVAFWCNPISGHATLYWYQQILGQGPKLLIQFQNNGVVDDSQLPKDRFSAERLKGVDSTLKIQPAKLEDSAVYLCASSSYRISYEQYFGPGTRLTVT.

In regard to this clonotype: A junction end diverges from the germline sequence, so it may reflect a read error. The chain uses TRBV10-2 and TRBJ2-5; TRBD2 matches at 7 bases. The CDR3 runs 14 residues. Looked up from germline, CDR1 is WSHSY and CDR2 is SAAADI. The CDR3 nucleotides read TGCACCAGTGGGATCGGACTAGTTTCCGAGACCCAGTACTTC. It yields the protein CTSGIGLVSETQYF.

The CDR3 DNA reads TGTGCCAGCAGTCCCGTTGAGGCCGGGGGAGAGACCCAGTACTTC. Protein: CASSPVEAGGETQYF. The genes are TRBV7-6 and TRBJ2-5, with D maybe TRBD2 (6 bases). Germline V lookup: CDR1 SGHVS, CDR2 FNYEAQ. Trimming pared 6 bases from V and 4 bases from J, leaving 18 bases between. CDR3 length equals 15 residues.

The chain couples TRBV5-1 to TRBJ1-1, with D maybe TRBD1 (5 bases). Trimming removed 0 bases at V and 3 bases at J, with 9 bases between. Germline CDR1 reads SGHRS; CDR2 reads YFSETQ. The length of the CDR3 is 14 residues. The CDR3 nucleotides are TGCGCCAGCAGCTTGGCCCCAGGGCACACTGAAGCTTTCTTT. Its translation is CASSLAPGHTEAFF.

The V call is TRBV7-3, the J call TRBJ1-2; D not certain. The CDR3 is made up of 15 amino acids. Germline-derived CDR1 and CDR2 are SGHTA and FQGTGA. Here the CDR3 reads CDGSLFIWLRDGYTF. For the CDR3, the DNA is TGTGACGGCAGTTTATTTATCTGGCTTCGGGATGGCTACACCTTC.

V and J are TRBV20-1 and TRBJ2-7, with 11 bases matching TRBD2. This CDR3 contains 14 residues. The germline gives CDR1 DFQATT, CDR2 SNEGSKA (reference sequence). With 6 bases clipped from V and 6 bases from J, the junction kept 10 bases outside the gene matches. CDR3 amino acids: CSARRLAGNSEQYF. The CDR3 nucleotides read TGCAGTGCCCGCAGACTAGCGGGGAACTCCGAGCAGTACTTC.

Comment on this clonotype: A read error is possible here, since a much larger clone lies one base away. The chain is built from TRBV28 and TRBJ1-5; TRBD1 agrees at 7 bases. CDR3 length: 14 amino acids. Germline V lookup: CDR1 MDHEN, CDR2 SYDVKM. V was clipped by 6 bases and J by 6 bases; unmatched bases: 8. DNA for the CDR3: TGTGCCAGCAGCTATGAGACAGGGCCTCAGCCCCAGCATTTT. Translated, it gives CASSYETGPQPQHF.

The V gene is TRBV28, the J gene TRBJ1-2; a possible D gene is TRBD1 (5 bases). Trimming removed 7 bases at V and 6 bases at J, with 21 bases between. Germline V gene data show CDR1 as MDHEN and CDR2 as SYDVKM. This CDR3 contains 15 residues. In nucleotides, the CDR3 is TGTGCCAGCACCCTTGAAGGGGCATTCCCCGATGGCTACACCTTC. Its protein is CASTLEGAFPDGYTF.

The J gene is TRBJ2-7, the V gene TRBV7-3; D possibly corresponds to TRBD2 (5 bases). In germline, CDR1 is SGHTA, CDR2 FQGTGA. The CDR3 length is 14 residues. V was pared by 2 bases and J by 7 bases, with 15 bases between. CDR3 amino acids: CASSLDLREGEQYF. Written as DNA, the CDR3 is TGTGCCAGCAGCTTAGATCTAAGAGAGGGTGAGCAGTACTTC.

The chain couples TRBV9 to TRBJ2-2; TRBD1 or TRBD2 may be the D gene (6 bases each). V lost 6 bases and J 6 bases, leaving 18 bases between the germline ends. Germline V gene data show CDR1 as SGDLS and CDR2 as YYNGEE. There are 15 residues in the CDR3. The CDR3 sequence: CASTEGGSGAGELFF. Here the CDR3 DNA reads TGTGCCAGCACCGAGGGGGGCAGCGGTGCCGGGGAGCTGTTTTTT.

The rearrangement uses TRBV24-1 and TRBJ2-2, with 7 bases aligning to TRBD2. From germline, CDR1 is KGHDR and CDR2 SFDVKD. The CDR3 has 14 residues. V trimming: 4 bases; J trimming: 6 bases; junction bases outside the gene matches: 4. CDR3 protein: CATSDGGSPGELFF. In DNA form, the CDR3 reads TGTGCCACCAGTGACGGCGGGAGCCCCGGGGAGCTGTTTTTT.

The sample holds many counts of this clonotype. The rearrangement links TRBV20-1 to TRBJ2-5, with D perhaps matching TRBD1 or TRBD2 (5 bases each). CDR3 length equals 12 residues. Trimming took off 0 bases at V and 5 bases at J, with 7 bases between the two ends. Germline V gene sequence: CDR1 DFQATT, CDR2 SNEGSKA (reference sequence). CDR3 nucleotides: TGCAGTGCTAGAGATCGGGGCGAGACCCAGTACTTC. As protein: CSARDRGETQYF.

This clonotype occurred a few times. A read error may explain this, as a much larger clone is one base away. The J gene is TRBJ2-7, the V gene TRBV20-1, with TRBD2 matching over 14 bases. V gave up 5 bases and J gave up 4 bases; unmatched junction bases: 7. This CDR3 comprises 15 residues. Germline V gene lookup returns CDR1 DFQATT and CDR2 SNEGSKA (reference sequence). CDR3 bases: TGCAGTGCTGCGACTAGCGGGAGGGGCGTATACGAGCAGTACTTC. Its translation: CSAATSGRGVYEQYF.

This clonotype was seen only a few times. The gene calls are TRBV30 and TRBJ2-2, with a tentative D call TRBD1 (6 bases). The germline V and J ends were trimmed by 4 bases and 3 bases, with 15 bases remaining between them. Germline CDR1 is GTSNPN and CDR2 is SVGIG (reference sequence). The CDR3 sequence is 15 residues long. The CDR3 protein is CAWNRAGDDTGELFF. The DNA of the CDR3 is TGTGCCTGGAACAGGGCAGGGGACGACACCGGGGAGCTGTTTTTT.

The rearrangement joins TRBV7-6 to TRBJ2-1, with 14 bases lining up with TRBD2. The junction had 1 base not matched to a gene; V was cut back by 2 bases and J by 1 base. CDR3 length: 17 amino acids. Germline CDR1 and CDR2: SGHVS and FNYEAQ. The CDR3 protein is CASSLRLAGGSYNEQFF. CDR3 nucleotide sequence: TGTGCCAGCAGCTTAAGACTAGCGGGAGGGTCCTACAATGAGCAGTTCTTC.

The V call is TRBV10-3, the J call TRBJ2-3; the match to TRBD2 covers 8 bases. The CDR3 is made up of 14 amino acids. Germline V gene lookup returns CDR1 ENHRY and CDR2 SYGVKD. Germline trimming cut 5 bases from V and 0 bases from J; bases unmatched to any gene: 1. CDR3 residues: CAISSGGSTDTQYF. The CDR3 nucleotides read TGTGCCATCAGTTCGGGGGGGAGCACAGATACGCAGTATTTT.

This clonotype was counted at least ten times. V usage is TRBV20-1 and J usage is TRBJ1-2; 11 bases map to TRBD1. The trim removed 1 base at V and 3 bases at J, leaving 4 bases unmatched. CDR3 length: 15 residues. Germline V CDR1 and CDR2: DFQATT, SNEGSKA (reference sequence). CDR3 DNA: TGCAGTGCTAGAGTTCCGGGACAGGGGGACTATGGCTACACCTTC. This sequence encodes CSARVPGQGDYGYTF.

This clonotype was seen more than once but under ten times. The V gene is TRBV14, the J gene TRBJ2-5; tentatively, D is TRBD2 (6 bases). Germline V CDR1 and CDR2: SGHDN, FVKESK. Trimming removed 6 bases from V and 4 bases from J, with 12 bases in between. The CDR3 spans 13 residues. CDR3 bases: TGTGCCAGCAGTCAGACGCGGGGAGAGACCCAGTACTTC. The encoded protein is CASSQTRGETQYF. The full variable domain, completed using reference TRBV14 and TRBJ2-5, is EAGVTQFPSHSVIEKGQTVTLRCDPISGHDNLYWYRRVMGKEIKFLLHFVKESKQDESGMPNNRFLAERTGGTYSTLKVQPAELEDSGVYFCASSQTRGETQYFGPGTRLLVL.

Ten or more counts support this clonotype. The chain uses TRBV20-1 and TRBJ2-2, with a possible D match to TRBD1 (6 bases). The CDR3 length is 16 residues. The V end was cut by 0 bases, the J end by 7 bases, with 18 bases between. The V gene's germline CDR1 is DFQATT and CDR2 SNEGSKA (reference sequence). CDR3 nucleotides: TGCAGTGCTAGAGATGCCAGGGGTGGGGAACACGGGGAGCTGTTTTTT. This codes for CSARDARGGEHGELFF.

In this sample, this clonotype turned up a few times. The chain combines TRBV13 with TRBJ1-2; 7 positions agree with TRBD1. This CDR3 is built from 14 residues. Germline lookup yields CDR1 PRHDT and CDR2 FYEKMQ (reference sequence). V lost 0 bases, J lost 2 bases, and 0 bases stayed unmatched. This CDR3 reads CASSLGGQNYGYTF. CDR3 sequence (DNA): TGTGCCAGCAGCTTAGGGGGACAGAACTATGGCTACACCTTC.

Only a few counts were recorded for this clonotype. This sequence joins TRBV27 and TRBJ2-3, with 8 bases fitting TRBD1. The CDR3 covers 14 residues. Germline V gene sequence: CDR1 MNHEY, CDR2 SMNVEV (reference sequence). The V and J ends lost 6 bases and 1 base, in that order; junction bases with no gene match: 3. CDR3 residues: CASSRGRGTDTQYF. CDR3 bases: TGTGCCAGCAGCAGGGGGCGCGGCACAGATACGCAGTATTTT.